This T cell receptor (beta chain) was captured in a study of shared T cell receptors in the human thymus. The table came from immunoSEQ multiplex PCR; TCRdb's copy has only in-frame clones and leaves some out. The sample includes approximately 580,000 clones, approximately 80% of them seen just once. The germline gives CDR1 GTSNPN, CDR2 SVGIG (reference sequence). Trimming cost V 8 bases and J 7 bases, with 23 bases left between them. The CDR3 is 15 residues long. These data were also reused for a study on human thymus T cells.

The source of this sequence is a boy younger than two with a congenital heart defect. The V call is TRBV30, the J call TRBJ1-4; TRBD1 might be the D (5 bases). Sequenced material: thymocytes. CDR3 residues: CAGSTRAGLSEKLFF. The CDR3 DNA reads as TGTGCCGGATCAACAAGGGCAGGGCTAAGTGAAAAACTGTTTTTT.